What follows are 24 T cell receptor beta chains derived from one specimen sequenced in a study of cytomegalovirus exposure and HLA in healthy donors. The PCR made use of 60 Vbeta and 13 Jbeta primers. Repertoires were generated with immunoSEQ multiplex PCR, while TCRdb's copy carries only in-frame clones and drops some. The sample lists approximately 100,000 clones; 75% were seen once. Sequences were obtained from PBMCs. The receptor set was obtained from a man aged 50 or older in good health and CMV-seronegative.

The V and J genes are TRBV5-1 and TRBJ2-3, with D maybe TRBD2 (5 bases). CDR3 length: 12 amino acids. V lost 4 bases and J lost 11, with 14 bases in between. The germline V gene has CDR1 SGHRS and CDR2 YFSETQ. The CDR3 sequence: CASSAEATRQYF. CDR3 sequence (DNA): TGCGCCAGCAGCGCCGAAGCTACTAGGCAGTATTTT.

The chain uses TRBV10-3 and TRBJ2-1; maybe TRBD2 (5 bases). Deletions cut 3 bases from V and 4 bases from J, with 10 bases between. Looked up from germline, CDR1 is ENHRY and CDR2 is SYGVKD. The CDR3 contains 14 residues. The CDR3 protein is CAISDLRGYNEQFF. For the CDR3, the DNA is TGTGCCATCAGTGATCTTCGCGGGTACAATGAGCAGTTCTTC.

The chain has TRBV7-3 and TRBJ1-2; TRBD1 aligns across 9 bases. V dropped 8 bases and J dropped 8; count of bases not matched to a gene: 9. CDR3 length equals 13 residues. Germline V lookup: CDR1 SGHTA, CDR2 FQGTGA. The CDR3 nucleotides are TGTGCCAGCTCCGTGGGACAGGGCGGAGGCTACACCTTC. It translates to CASSVGQGGGYTF.

The gene calls are TRBV19 and TRBJ2-5; D is possibly TRBD2 (6 bases). The CDR3 is 14 amino acids. The germline V gene encodes CDR1 LNHDA and CDR2 SQIVND (reference sequence). Trimming pared 10 bases from V and 4 bases from J, leaving 19 bases between. The CDR3 region is CATGGLLDGETQYF. Here the CDR3 DNA reads TGTGCCACCGGGGGACTCCTCGATGGAGAGACCCAGTACTTC.

The rearrangement uses TRBV9 and TRBJ2-5; D is perhaps TRBD1 (6 bases). Germline assignment: CDR1 SGDLS and CDR2 YYNGEE. V lost 4 bases, J lost 3 bases, and 10 bases lay in between. The CDR3 has 13 amino acids. The CDR3 sequence: CASSTGTEETQYF. The CDR3 coding sequence is TGTGCCAGCAGCACAGGGACGGAAGAGACCCAGTACTTC.

The chain links TRBV14 to TRBJ1-2; D call uncertain. Trimming shortened V by 1 base and J by 7 bases, and 10 bases separated the two germline ends. The CDR3 length is 13 residues. Germline CDR1 SGHDN, CDR2 FVKESK. CDR3 sequence (DNA): TGTGCCAGCAGCCAAGCCCTGGCAGGTGGCTACACCTTC. It codes for CASSQALAGGYTF.

The rearrangement joins TRBV6-5 to TRBJ2-7; D is perhaps TRBD1 (6 bases). This CDR3 has 15 residues. The V gene lost 6 bases and the J gene lost 5 bases, with 20 bases spanning the gap. In germline, CDR1 is MNHEY, CDR2 SVGAGI. The CDR3 nucleotides read TGTGCCAGCAGCACCGGGACAAGGGCCCGGGACGAGCAGTACTTC. Translating it yields CASSTGTRARDEQYF.

The table lists this clone with a few counts. V and J are TRBV19 and TRBJ1-1, with D unclear. Looked up from germline, CDR1 is LNHDA and CDR2 is SQIVND (reference sequence). The CDR3 loop spans 11 amino acids. V was trimmed by 5 bases and J by 4 bases, leaving 5 bases between them. This CDR3 is CASSHITEAFF. CDR3 sequence (DNA): TGTGCCAGTAGTCACATCACTGAAGCTTTCTTT.

This clone occurred a few times. The chain has TRBV7-8 and TRBJ2-7; the D gene is possibly TRBD1 (6 bases). This CDR3 has 13 amino acids. The V and J ends lost 4 bases and 4 bases respectively, with 11 bases between them. Germline values: CDR1 SGHVS, CDR2 FQNEAQ. Written as DNA, the CDR3 is TGTGCCAGCAGCTCCCTGACAGGATACGAGCAGTACTTC. Translating gives CASSSLTGYEQYF.

The sample holds a few counts of this clone. V gene TRBV5-1 combines with J gene TRBJ2-3; the D is unclear. This CDR3 is built from 17 residues. The germline CDR1 and CDR2 sequences are SGHRS and YFSETQ. Trimming removed 4 bases from V and 2 bases from J, with 20 bases in between. The CDR3 DNA sequence: TGCGCCAGCAGCGCTGGCTTTGGCCATTTGTCCACAGATACGCAGTATTTT. Translating it yields CASSAGFGHLSTDTQYF.

The chain is built from TRBV30 and TRBJ1-2; D is unclear. CDR1 is GTSNPN, CDR2 SVGIG, per germline (reference sequence). V was pared by 3 bases and J by 1 base, with 3 bases between. The CDR3 is made up of 11 amino acids. CDR3 in DNA: TGTGCCTGGAGCAGTAACTATGGCTACACCTTC. Protein: CAWSSNYGYTF.

This clone was seen once. The identical CDR3 is also encoded by other nucleotide sequences in the sample. This sequence joins TRBV5-1 and TRBJ1-3, with D perhaps TRBD1 (5 bases). This CDR3 is built from 14 residues. V was trimmed by 5 bases and J by 0 bases, leaving 9 bases between them. Germline CDR1 is SGHRS and CDR2 is YFSETQ. This CDR3 is CASSRQGSGNTIYF. The CDR3 DNA reads TGCGCCAGCAGTCGTCAGGGCTCTGGAAACACCATATATTTT.

J is TRBJ1-6 and V is TRBV15; D is perhaps TRBD1 (5 bases). CDR1 is LNHNV, CDR2 YYDKDF, per germline (reference sequence). CDR3 length: 16 amino acids. Trimming pared 0 bases from V and 8 bases from J, leaving 14 bases between. As DNA, the CDR3 is TGTGCCACCAGCAGAGATTGGGGCAGGAGGGATTCACCCCTCCACTTT. Amino acids: CATSRDWGRRDSPLHF. The full variable domain, its missing parts supplied by reference TRBV15 and TRBJ1-6, is DAMVIQNPRYQVTQFGKPVTLSCSQTLNHNVMYWYQQKSSQAPKLLFHYYDKDFNNEADTPDNFQSRRPNTSFCFLDIRSPGLGDTAMYLCATSRDWGRRDSPLHFGNGTRLTVT.

The rearrangement joins TRBV27 to TRBJ1-1; 8 bases are shared with TRBD1. Trimming took 6 bases from V and 8 from J; bases not matched to a gene: 8. The CDR3 loop spans 13 amino acids. Germline V gene lookup returns CDR1 MNHEY and CDR2 SMNVEV (reference sequence). This CDR3 reads CASSKTGVKEAFF. CDR3 bases: TGTGCCAGCAGCAAGACAGGGGTGAAGGAAGCTTTCTTT.

This clone has more than one count but fewer than ten. The gene calls are TRBV18 and TRBJ2-1; maybe TRBD1 (5 bases). Trimming left V 3 bases short and J 7 bases short, with 10 bases between. The CDR3 runs 13 residues. Germline CDR1 is KGHSH and CDR2 is LQKENI. The CDR3 DNA is TGTGCCAGCTCACCGGGGCAGTGGAATGAGCAGTTCTTC. Protein sequence: CASSPGQWNEQFF.

The chain joins TRBV5-4 to TRBJ2-2; D might be TRBD2 (6 bases). V was clipped by 4 bases and J by 7 bases, with 11 bases between them. In germline, CDR1 is SGHNT, CDR2 YYREEE (reference sequence). The CDR3 sequence is 13 residues long. The CDR3 region has the DNA TGTGCCAGCAGCACCAGGGAGGACGGGGAGCTGTTTTTT. It yields the protein CASSTREDGELFF. Full variable domain (rest looked up from reference TRBV5-4 and TRBJ2-2): ETGVTQSPTHLIKTRGQQVTLRCSSQSGHNTVSWYQQALGQGPQFIFQYYREEENGRGNFPPRFSGLQFPNYSSELNVNALELDDSALYLCASSTREDGELFFGEGSRLTVL.

The chain has TRBV7-3 and TRBJ2-1, with 8 bases lining up with TRBD1. Trimming cost V 4 bases and J 4 bases; bases outside gene matches: 6. CDR1 and CDR2 (germline): SGHTA, FQGTGA. This CDR3 comprises 15 residues. The CDR3 is CASSSGQGAYNEQFF. CDR3 sequence (DNA): TGTGCCAGCAGCTCCGGACAGGGAGCATACAATGAGCAGTTCTTC.

The V gene is TRBV6-6, the J gene TRBJ1-2; 7 bases fit TRBD1. V lost 6 bases, J lost 4 bases, and 5 bases stayed unmatched. The germline V gene encodes CDR1 MNHNY and CDR2 SVGAGI (reference sequence). This CDR3 is built from 13 residues. CDR3 region: CASSNRGVYGYTF. The CDR3, as DNA: TGTGCCAGCAGCAACAGGGGAGTCTATGGCTACACCTTC.

The table lists this clone with a few counts. The rearrangement uses TRBV6-1 and TRBJ2-5, with 7 bases aligning to TRBD2. This CDR3 has 13 residues. V shed 7 bases, J shed 5 bases, and the junction held 7 bases outside the gene matches. The germline V gene encodes CDR1 MNHNS and CDR2 SASEGT. CDR3 sequence: CASTKRGIETQYF. The CDR3, as DNA: TGTGCCAGCACCAAGCGGGGAATCGAGACCCAGTACTTC.

The genes are TRBV27 and TRBJ2-1, with unresolved D. The CDR3 consists of 16 residues. CDR1 MNHEY and CDR2 SMNVEV come from the germline V gene (reference sequence). The ends were cut back, 0 bases at V and 8 bases at J, with 17 bases in the middle. CDR3: CASSLSPLLKADEQFF. As DNA, the CDR3 is TGTGCCAGCAGTTTATCCCCCCTACTCAAGGCGGATGAGCAGTTCTTC.

This clone occurred a few times. V gene TRBV5-4 combines with J gene TRBJ2-1, with 9 bases fitting TRBD2. This CDR3 region has 16 residues. CDR1 SGHNT and CDR2 YYREEE come from the germline V gene (reference sequence). V trimming: 1 base; J trimming: 7 bases; junction bases outside the gene matches: 9. Written as DNA, the CDR3 is TGTGCCAGCAGCTTGTTTGGCGGGAGGGTGGGTAATGAGCAGTTCTTC. It translates to CASSLFGGRVGNEQFF.

CDR3 loop: CASSEGQGAYEQYF. CDR3 sequence (DNA): TGTGCCAGCAGCGAAGGACAGGGGGCCTACGAGCAGTACTTC. V and J are TRBV7-9 and TRBJ2-7; 10 bases fit TRBD1. CDR3 size: 14 residues. The V segment lost 5 bases and the J segment 2 bases; nucleotides outside the gene matches: 3. CDR1 and CDR2 from the germline V gene are SEHNR and FQNEAQ (reference sequence). The whole variable domain, filled in from reference TRBV7-9 and TRBJ2-7, reads DTGVSQNPRHKITKRGQNVTFRCDPISEHNRLYWYRQTLGQGPEFLTYFQNEAQLEKSRLLSDRFSAERPKGSFSTLEIQRTEQGDSAMYLCASSEGQGAYEQYFGPGTRLTVT.

This clone was seen a single time. V is TRBV7-2 and J is TRBJ2-5, with TRBD1 matching over 8 bases. J lost 4 bases, V lost 4 bases, and 5 bases had no gene match. Germline V gene data show CDR1 as SGHTA and CDR2 as FQGNSA. This CDR3 spans 14 amino acids. The CDR3 DNA follows: TGTGCCAGCAGCTCTAACAGGGGGACAGAGACCCAGTACTTC. This encodes CASSSNRGTETQYF.

The J gene is TRBJ2-7, the V gene TRBV6-6; 12 nucleotides match TRBD1. This CDR3 has 15 amino acids. Germline-derived CDR1 and CDR2 are MNHNY and SVGAGI (reference sequence). V lost 6 bases, J lost 5 bases, and 8 bases stayed unmatched. The CDR3 loop is CASSLSRDRGHEQYF. In DNA, the CDR3 is TGTGCCAGCAGCCTATCCCGGGACAGGGGGCACGAGCAGTACTTC.